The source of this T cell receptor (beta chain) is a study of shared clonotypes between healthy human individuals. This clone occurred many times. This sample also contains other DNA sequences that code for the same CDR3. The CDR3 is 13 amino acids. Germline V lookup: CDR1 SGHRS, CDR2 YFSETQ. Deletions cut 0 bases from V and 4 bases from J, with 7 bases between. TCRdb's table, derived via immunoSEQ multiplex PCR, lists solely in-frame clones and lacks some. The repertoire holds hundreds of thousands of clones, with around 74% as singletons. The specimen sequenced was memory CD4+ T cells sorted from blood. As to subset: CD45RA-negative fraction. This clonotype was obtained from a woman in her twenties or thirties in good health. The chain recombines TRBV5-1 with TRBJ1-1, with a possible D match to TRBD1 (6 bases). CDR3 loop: CASSLGQVTEAFF. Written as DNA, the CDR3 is TGCGCCAGCAGCTTGGGACAGGTCACTGAAGCTTTCTTT.